This T cell receptor (beta chain) was recorded in a study of shared clonotypes between healthy human individuals. General study findings and limits: Roughly 5.3% of naive CD4 clonotypes were common to a handful of donors.

Positively selected for CCR7, the CD45RO-negative cells used as naive CD8 cells excluded terminally differentiated effector memory CD45RA+ cells. Germline CDR1 is MDHEN and CDR2 is SYDVKM. This CDR3 spans 16 amino acids. With 4 bases clipped from V and 8 bases from J, the junction kept 6 bases outside the gene matches. To note about this clone: Its matching antigen is unknown.

For sorted subsets, approximately 200 ng DNA per replicate equaled approximately 32,000 T cell genomes. Measured with immunoSEQ multiplex PCR; TCRdb has only the in-frame clones, and not every one. This sample carries over 2,000,000 clones, over 85% of them seen once, and the ten largest clones take about 1.7%. The sequenced sample consisted of naive CD8+ T cells from PBMCs. The chain joins TRBV28 to TRBJ2-1, with 15 positions matching TRBD2. The sequence derives from a man aged 18 to 35 in good health. Some clones in this sample may be carry-over from other donors' samples. Here the CDR3 DNA reads TGTGCCAGCAGTTCCGTGCGGACTAGCGGGAGGGATGAGCAGTTCTTC. Residues: CASSSVRTSGRDEQFF.